This TCR beta chain was documented in a study of blood T cell repertoires in COVID-19 (dated by TCRdb to 2018 to 2020). With regard to the full study: Collaborator samples came from the United States, Italy and Spain and covered acute and convalescent phases of COVID-19. Where available, HLA class I and class II types were obtained from metadata supplied by the sample provider rather than from assay-based typing. The prospective study material was composed of cDNA or gDNA derived from T cells, B-cell-depleted T cells, or PBMCs. Deeply sampled blood TCRbeta repertoires from subjects exposed to, actively infected with, or recovered from COVID-19 were included in the dataset. A freely available public database, intended as a resource for researchers studying the immune response to SARS-CoV-2, is where the repertoires were released. Sample metadata almost always included a de-identified subject ID, COVID-19 status, age in years and sex. The samples were drawn from the first 160 participants of the ongoing ImmuneRACE study and from under 1,500 subjects provided by 6 global collaborators. General findings and caveats noted by the study authors: The amount of clinical and demographic metadata varied by source and participant and was provided uncurated.

Whole blood was collected in K2EDTA tubes by collaborating institutions according to the institutions' own protocols. For TCRbeta analysis, collaborators shipped samples as frozen whole blood, isolated PBMCs, or DNA extracted from either of those sample types. V was cut back by 2 bases and J by 7 bases, leaving a gap of 5 bases between them. The CDR3 covers 11 residues, taking in both the cysteine and the phenylalanine. This entry keeps only the CDR3 DNA: 33 bases, framed from base 1. For CDR1 and CDR2, the germline V gene lists KGHSH and LQKENI. The immunoSEQ Assay, a bias-controlled multiplex PCR, was used to amplify TCRbeta CDR3 regions from genomic DNA. On the authors' methods: Nucleated cell counts per sample were estimated from amplification of reference gene primers within the assay. Sequence reads were collapsed and filtered to measure the absolute abundance of every unique TCRbeta CDR3 rearrangement. For each sample, productive Simpson clonality was calculated as the square root of Simpson's diversity index over productive rearrangements. TCRdb limited this immuneACCESS table to in-frame rearrangements with V and J called. A share of clones is missing; checked studies link under half to unresolved V genes, and the rest is unexplained. V and J calls and clone size come straight from that table; D and trimming were deduced from the DNA. This sample comprises around 110,000 clones, approximately 84% of them detected only once. Less than 9% of the sample goes to the ten largest clones.

A remark on this clone: The antigen it recognizes is unknown. Per-nucleotide qualities are absent, and no much larger clonotype sits a single base away.

Sequenced material: peripheral blood. The chain was built from TRBV18 and TRBJ1-2; the D gene is perhaps TRBD1, from 5 matching bases. The sequence derives from a man between 65 and 80 years old with active or convalescent COVID-19. The sequenced DNA: TGTGCCAGCTCACCAGGGGCTGGCTACACCTTC. Translated, it gives CASSPGAGYTF.